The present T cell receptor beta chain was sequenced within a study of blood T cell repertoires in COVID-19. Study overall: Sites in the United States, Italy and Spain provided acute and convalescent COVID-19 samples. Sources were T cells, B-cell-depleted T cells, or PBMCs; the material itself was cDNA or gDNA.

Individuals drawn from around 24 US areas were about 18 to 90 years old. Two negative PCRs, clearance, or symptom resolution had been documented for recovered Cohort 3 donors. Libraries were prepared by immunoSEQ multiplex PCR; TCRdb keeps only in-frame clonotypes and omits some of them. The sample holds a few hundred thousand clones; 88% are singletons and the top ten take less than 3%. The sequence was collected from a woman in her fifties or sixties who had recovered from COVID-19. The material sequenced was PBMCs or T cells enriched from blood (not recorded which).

CDR3 loop: CAISESVTGQGNQPQHF. The DNA of the CDR3 is TGTGCCATCAGTGAGTCGGTCACTGGACAGGGCAATCAGCCCCAGCATTTT. The V call is TRBV10-3, the J call TRBJ1-5, with 7 bases fitting TRBD1. The junction had 7 bases not matched to a gene; V was cut back by 0 bases and J by 2 bases. Germline loops: CDR1 ENHRY, CDR2 SYGVKD. The CDR3 consists of 17 residues.